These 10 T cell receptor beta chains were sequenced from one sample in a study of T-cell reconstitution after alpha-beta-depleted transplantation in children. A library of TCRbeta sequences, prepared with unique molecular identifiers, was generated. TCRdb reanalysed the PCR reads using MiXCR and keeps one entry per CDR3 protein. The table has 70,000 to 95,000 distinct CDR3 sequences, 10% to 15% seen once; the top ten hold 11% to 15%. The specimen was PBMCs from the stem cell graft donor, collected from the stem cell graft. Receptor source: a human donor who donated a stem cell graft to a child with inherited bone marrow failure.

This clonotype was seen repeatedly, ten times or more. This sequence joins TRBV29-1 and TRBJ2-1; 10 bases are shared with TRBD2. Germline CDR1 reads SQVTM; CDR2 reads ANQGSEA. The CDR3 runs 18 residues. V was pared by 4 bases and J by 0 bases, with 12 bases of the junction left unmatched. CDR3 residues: CSVVGLAGVKSSYNEQFF. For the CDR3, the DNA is TGCAGCGTTGTTGGTCTAGCGGGAGTCAAAAGCTCCTACAATGAGCAGTTCTTC.

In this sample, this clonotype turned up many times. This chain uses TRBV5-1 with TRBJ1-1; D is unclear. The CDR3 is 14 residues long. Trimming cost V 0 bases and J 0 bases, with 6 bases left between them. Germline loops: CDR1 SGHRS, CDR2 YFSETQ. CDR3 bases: TGCGCCAGCAGCTTGGCCTGGATGAACACTGAAGCTTTCTTT. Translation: CASSLAWMNTEAFF. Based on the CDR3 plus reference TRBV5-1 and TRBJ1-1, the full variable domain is KAGVTQTPRYLIKTRGQQVTLSCSPISGHRSVSWYQQTPGQGLQFLFEYFSETQRNKGNFPGRFSGRQFSNSRSEMNVSTLELGDSALYLCASSLAWMNTEAFFGQGTRLTVV.

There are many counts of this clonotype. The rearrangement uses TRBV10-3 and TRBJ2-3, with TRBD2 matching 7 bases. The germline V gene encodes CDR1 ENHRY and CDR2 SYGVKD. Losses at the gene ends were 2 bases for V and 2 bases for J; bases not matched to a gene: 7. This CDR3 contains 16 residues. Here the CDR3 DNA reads TGTGCCATCAGTGAGAATCGAGCGGGGTTCACAGATACGCAGTATTTT. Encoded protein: CAISENRAGFTDTQYF.

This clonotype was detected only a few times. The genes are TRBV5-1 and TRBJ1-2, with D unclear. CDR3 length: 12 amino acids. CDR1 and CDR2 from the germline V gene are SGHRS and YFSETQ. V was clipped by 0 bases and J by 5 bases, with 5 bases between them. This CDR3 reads CASSLGAYGYTF. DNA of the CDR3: TGCGCCAGCAGCTTGGGAGCGTATGGCTACACCTTC. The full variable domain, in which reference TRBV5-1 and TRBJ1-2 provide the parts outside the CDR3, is KAGVTQTPRYLIKTRGQQVTLSCSPISGHRSVSWYQQTPGQGLQFLFEYFSETQRNKGNFPGRFSGRQFSNSRSEMNVSTLELGDSALYLCASSLGAYGYTFGSGTRLTVV.

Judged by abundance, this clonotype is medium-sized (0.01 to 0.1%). CDR3 DNA: TGTGCCAGCAGGGGGACTAGCCCGCTTTTCTTC. Translated, it gives CASRGTSPLFF. The V call is TRBV2, the J call TRBJ2-1, with 9 bases fitting TRBD2. Germline V gene sequence: CDR1 SNHLY, CDR2 FYNNEI. After removal of 6 bases from V and 16 bases from J, the junction contained 7 bases not matched to a gene. CDR3 length: 11 residues.

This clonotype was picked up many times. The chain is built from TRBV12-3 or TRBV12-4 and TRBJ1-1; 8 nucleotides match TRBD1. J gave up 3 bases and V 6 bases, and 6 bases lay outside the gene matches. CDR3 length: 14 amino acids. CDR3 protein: CASSLQGGDTEAFF. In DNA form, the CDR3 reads TGTGCCAGCAGCTTACAGGGGGGGGACACTGAAGCTTTCTTT.

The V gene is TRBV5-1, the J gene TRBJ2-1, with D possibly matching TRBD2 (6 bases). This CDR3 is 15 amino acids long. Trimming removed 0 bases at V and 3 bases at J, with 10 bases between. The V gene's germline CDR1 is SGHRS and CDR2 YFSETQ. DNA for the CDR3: TGCGCCAGCAGCTTGGAGCTAGCGAGCTACAATGAGCAGTTCTTC. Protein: CASSLELASYNEQFF.

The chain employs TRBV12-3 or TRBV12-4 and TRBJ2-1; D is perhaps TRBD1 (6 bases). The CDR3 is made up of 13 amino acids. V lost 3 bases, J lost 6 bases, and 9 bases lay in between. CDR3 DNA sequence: TGTGCCAGCAGTTTCGTGGACAGCAATGAGCAGTTCTTC. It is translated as CASSFVDSNEQFF.

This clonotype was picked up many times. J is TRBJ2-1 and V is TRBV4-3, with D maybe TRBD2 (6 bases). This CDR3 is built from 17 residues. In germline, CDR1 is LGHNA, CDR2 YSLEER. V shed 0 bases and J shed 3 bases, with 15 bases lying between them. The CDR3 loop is CASSQDAAGKLYNEQFF. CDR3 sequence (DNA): TGCGCCAGCAGCCAAGATGCGGCGGGAAAGCTCTACAATGAGCAGTTCTTC.

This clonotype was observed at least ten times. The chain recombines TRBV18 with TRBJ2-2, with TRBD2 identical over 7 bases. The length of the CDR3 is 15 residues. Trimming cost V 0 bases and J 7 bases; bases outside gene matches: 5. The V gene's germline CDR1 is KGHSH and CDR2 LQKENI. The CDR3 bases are TGTGCCAGCTCACCACCGACGGGAGGAGGCGGGGAGCTGTTTTTT. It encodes CASSPPTGGGGELFF.